Listed below are T cell receptor beta chains from one sample, sequenced in a study of T-cell reconstitution after alpha-beta-depleted transplantation in children. MiXCR, applied by TCRdb to the PCR reads, yields one record per CDR3 protein. The sample holds 240,000 or so distinct CDR3 sequences, about 11% seen once. The sample in question was PBMCs from the stem cell graft donor, obtained from the stem cell graft. Every receptor here comes from a human donor who donated a stem cell graft to a child with acute lymphoblastic leukemia. The CDR3 runs from the conserved cysteine through the conserved F or W. The D gene is left open where the match is weak. Some rows mark clone size as missing; the rest say once, few, many or name a class of expanded clone.

d_call,v_call,j_call,clone_size,cdr3_nt,cdr3_aa
TRBD2,TRBV12-3/TRBV12-4,TRBJ2-3,few,TGTGCCAGCAGCACGACTAGCCCCAGCACAGATACGCAGTATTTT,CASSTTSPSTDTQYF
.,TRBV28,TRBJ1-1,many,TGTGCCAGCAGTTTAGGCGGGACCCTAAAGGGCACTGAAGCTTTCTTT,CASSLGGTLKGTEAFF
TRBD1,TRBV7-2,TRBJ1-2,few,TGTGCCAGCAGCGTACCCAGACAGGGTTGGGCCTATGGCTACACCTTC,CASSVPRQGWAYGYTF
.,TRBV5-6,TRBJ1-1,few,TGTGCCAGCAGCCTGGGACGTCGGACTGAAGCTTTCTTT,CASSLGRRTEAFF
.,TRBV4-2,TRBJ1-1,many,TGTGCCAGCAGCCGAGGGGAGGGTGGCGGCACTGAAGCTTTCTTT,CASSRGEGGGTEAFF
.,TRBV12-5,TRBJ2-1,many,TGTGCTCCCCCCCTACTAGTCTCCTACAATGAGCAGTTCTTC,CAPPLLVSYNEQFF
.,TRBV10-3,TRBJ2-3,many,TGTGCCATCAGTGAGGGGAAGGGGGGTGTGGAGGATTTT,CAISEGKGGVEDF
TRBD1,TRBV20-1,TRBJ1-5,many,TGCAGTGCTTTGACAGGGGGTGTTAGCAATCAGCCCCAGCATTTT,CSALTGGVSNQPQHF
.,TRBV5-1,TRBJ2-2,.,TGCGCCAGCAGCTTAAGCGGTCCCCCTGAGTCCGGGGAGCTGTTTTTT,CASSLSGPPESGELFF
.,TRBV11-2,TRBJ1-2,many,TGTGCCAGCAGCTTAGGGAAGACAGTACCTAACTATGGCTACACCTTC,CASSLGKTVPNYGYTF
TRBD2,TRBV4-1,TRBJ2-3,many,TGCGCCAGCAGCTCTCAAGGGACTAGCAGATTCACAGATACGCAGTATTTT,CASSSQGTSRFTDTQYF
.,TRBV7-9,TRBJ2-2,many,TGTGCCAGCAGCTTAGACAAGAACACCGGGGAGCTGTTTTTT,CASSLDKNTGELFF
.,TRBV6-4,TRBJ2-3,many,TGTGCCAGCAGCCCAAAGGGTCCAGAGACAGATACGCAGTATTTT,CASSPKGPETDTQYF
.,TRBV10-3,TRBJ1-1,many,TGTGCCATCAGTCACGTCCCGGGACAAAGGTTCTTT,CAISHVPGQRFF
.,TRBV2,TRBJ1-5,many,TGTGCCAGCAGTGGACAGCTTGGGGATCAGCCCCAGCATTTT,CASSGQLGDQPQHF
.,TRBV29-1,TRBJ2-7,many,TGCAGCGTTCTATACAGGGACCGCGCCTACGAGCAGTACTTC,CSVLYRDRAYEQYF
.,TRBV10-1,TRBJ1-1,.,TGCGCCCGAAACCGGCTCGGACAGCCCTTTGAAGCTTTCTTT,CARNRLGQPFEAFF
.,TRBV12-3/TRBV12-4,TRBJ1-5,many,TGTGCCAGCAGTCCTCGGGAACAGGGCTTCGGCCAGCCCCAGCATTTT,CASSPREQGFGQPQHF
.,TRBV6-1,TRBJ2-7,many,TGTGCCAGCAGTATCTCCGGGACCAGGAGTGAGCAGTACTTC,CASSISGTRSEQYF
TRBD2,TRBV11-2,TRBJ2-3,many,TGTGCCAGCAGCCTACGACTAGCGGGGGCGAAGAGCACAGATACGCAGTATTTT,CASSLRLAGAKSTDTQYF
TRBD1,TRBV20-1,TRBJ1-5,many,TGCAGTGCTAGCAGGGGGATTCAAGCCGTCCCCAGCAATCAGCCCCAGCATTTT,CSASRGIQAVPSNQPQHF
TRBD1,TRBV12-3/TRBV12-4,TRBJ2-5,many,TGTGCCAGCAGTTTAGGACAGGGCCGCGGAGAGACCCAGTACTTC,CASSLGQGRGETQYF
.,TRBV9,TRBJ2-7,many,TGTGCCAGCAGCCCGGGCACCGAGGAGCAGTACTTC,CASSPGTEEQYF
TRBD1,TRBV4-2,TRBJ2-1,many,TGTGCCAGCAGCCAAGTGGACACAGGGGGCCTGGATGAGCAGTTCTTC,CASSQVDTGGLDEQFF
.,TRBV20-1,TRBJ1-5,few,TGCAGTGCTAGTCCACTCTATAGCAATCAGCCCCAGCATTTT,CSASPLYSNQPQHF
.,TRBV10-2,TRBJ2-1,.,TGCGCCTCCTTGGACGGAAGCTCCTACAATGAGCAGTTCTTC,CASLDGSSYNEQFF
.,TRBV4-3,TRBJ1-2,many,TGCGCCAGCAGCCAAGCGGCGACAACCACTAACTATGGCTACACCTTC,CASSQAATTTNYGYTF
.,TRBV7-2,TRBJ2-3,.,TGTGCCAGCACTTTTAGAGGGTCTAGCACAGATACGCAGTATTTT,CASTFRGSSTDTQYF
TRBD2,TRBV7-9,TRBJ2-5,many,TGTGCCAGCAGCTCGACGACTAGCGGCGGAGAGACCCAGTACTTC,CASSSTTSGGETQYF
TRBD1,TRBV6-5,TRBJ1-5,.,TGTGCCAGCAGTGGGGACAGGGGGCTTCAGCCCCAGCATTTT,CASSGDRGLQPQHF
.,TRBV7-8,TRBJ2-1,many,TGTCAGGCAGGCGACTACAATGAGCAGTTCTTC,CQAGDYNEQFF
.,TRBV3-1,TRBJ1-1,many,TGTGCCAGCAGCCAAGGGGGGAAGGCTTTCTTT,CASSQGGKAFF
TRBD1,TRBV3-1,TRBJ1-1,.,TGTGCCAGCAGCCACACTACAGGGGGGACTGAAGCTTTCTTT,CASSHTTGGTEAFF
TRBD2,TRBV20-1,TRBJ2-1,.,TGCAGTGCTAGCCCTAGCGGGAGGAACTACAATGAGCAGTTCTTC,CSASPSGRNYNEQFF
.,TRBV7-9,TRBJ2-1,.,TGTGCCAGCAGCCCCCGCGGTAACCGAGCCTACAATGAGCAGTTCTTC,CASSPRGNRAYNEQFF
.,TRBV29-1,TRBJ1-4,many,TGCAGCGTTGATGAAGCCCAGAATGAAAAACTGTTTTTT,CSVDEAQNEKLFF